The text below deals with one T cell receptor beta chain. It has no known antigen specificity. No much larger clone is present one base from it, and per-base qualities are unavailable. This specimen's time point label, per the study, means: baseline before oral tofacitinib. Lesional scalp punch biopsies and peripheral blood were collected from alopecia areata patients. PBMCs were isolated by density centrifugation and stained for CD3, CD4 and CD8, after which CD4+ and CD8+ T cells were sorted on a FACSAria. Library preparation employed the immunoSEQ multiplex PCR assay. For TCR sequencing, RNA was extracted from every sample and reverse transcribed into cDNA to serve as template. SuperScript III was used for first-strand cDNA synthesis, primed with a 2:1 mix of oligo-dT and random hexamers. A synthetic immune receptor repertoire was used to measure amplification bias, and any remaining bias was corrected computationally. The authors' analysis ran thus. Raw reads were preprocessed to remove errors, and CDR3 was defined by IMGT conventions from the conserved cysteine to phenylalanine. Clonality was computed by normalizing Shannon entropy by log2 of the number of productive unique TCRs and subtracting the result from 1. Whether scalp clones were CD4 or CD8 was inferred by matching scalp TCRbeta sequences against CD4 and CD8 repertoires sorted from blood. Here the immuneACCESS table is served through TCRdb, limited to in-frame sequences with V and J called. Missing clones are a known gap in these copies; in checked studies unresolved V genes cover under half, and the rest lacks a known reason. D and trimming come from the DNA, and the V and J calls and clone size come from that table. The sample contains about 250,000 clones, roughly two thirds of them found a single time. The biggest ten clones account for under 1.5% of the sample.

This entry is derived from a study of CD8+ T cells in alopecia areata (dated by TCRdb to 2016 to 2018). A note on the overall study: Treated patients were enrolled in an open-label pilot trial of oral tofacitinib at 5 to 10 mg twice daily for moderate-to-severe alopecia areata. Patients received tofacitinib for 6 to 18 months and were then followed off drug for 6 months to check for delayed response and recurrence. On the human side, TCRbeta sequencing was run on scalp tissue and on sorted CD4+ and CD8+ peripheral blood T cells from healthy controls and from alopecia areata patients with either patchy or totalis/universalis disease. Tofacitinib-treated patients had biopsies at baseline and at 4 and 24 weeks of treatment, with a later scalp biopsy in several patients. The study used high-throughput TCRbeta sequencing to examine T cell clonal expansion in alopecia areata, in both the C3H/HeJ mouse model and human patients. Amplification of TCRbeta CDR3 regions was done by immunoSEQ multiplex PCR using 35 Vbeta forward primers and 13 Jbeta reverse primers. Scalp clonality was compared among normal scalp (n=4), patchy alopecia areata scalp (n=8), and alopecia totalis/universalis scalp (n=8). The RNA source kit depended on sample type: the PAXgene miRNA kit for fixed scalp, the miRNeasy kit for PBMCs, and the RNeasy kit for mouse skin.

The germline V gene gives CDR1 as SGHNT and CDR2 as YENEEA. V sheds 6 bases and J sheds 1 base, leaving 4 bases between their ends. The CDR3 goes from the cysteine to the phenylalanine over 13 residues. This entry keeps only the CDR3 DNA: 39 bases, framed from base 1. On the study overall, not on this receptor specifically: Shared TCR sequences between patients were less evident than in mice, which may be partly attributable to HLA diversity in the patient population. Resident alphabeta T cells in normal human skin are also sequenced, complicating scalp TCR repertoire analysis, unlike mouse skin dominated by gammadelta T cells. Compared with normal scalp, lesional scalp, particularly in alopecia totalis/universalis, had higher clonality and more expanded CD8+ clones, which suggests antigenic drive.

The specimen comprised CD4+ T cells sorted from blood, sampled at week 0. The TCR sequence derives from a human donor with alopecia areata. The chain is made from TRBV11-3 and TRBJ1-6, with no confident D gene call. At the DNA level, the sequence is TGTGCCAGCAGTTGGTCCTATAATTCACCCCTCCACTTT. Its translation reads: CASSWSYNSPLHF.